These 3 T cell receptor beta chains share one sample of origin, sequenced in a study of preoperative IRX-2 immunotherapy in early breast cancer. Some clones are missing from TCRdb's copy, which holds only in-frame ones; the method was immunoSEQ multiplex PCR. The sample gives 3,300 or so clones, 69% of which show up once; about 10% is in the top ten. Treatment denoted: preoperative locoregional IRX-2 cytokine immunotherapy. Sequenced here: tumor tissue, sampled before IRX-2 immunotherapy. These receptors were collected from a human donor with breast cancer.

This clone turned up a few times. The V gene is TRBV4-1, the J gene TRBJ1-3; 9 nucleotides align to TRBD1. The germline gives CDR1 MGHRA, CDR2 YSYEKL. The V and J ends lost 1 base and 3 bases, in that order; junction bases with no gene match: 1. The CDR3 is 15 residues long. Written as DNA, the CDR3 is TGCGCCAGCAGCCAAGGGGGACAGGGTGGAAACACCATATATTTT. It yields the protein CASSQGGQGGNTIYF.

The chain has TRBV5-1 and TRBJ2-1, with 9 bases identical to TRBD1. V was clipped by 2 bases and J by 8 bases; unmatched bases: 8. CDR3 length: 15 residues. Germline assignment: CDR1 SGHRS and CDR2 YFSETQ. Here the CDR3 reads CASSFGTGRSDEQFF. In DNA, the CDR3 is TGCGCCAGCAGCTTTGGGACAGGGAGGAGTGATGAGCAGTTCTTC. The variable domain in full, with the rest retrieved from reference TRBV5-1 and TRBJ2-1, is KAGVTQTPRYLIKTRGQQVTLSCSPISGHRSVSWYQQTPGQGLQFLFEYFSETQRNKGNFPGRFSGRQFSNSRSEMNVSTLELGDSALYLCASSFGTGRSDEQFFGPGTRLTVL.

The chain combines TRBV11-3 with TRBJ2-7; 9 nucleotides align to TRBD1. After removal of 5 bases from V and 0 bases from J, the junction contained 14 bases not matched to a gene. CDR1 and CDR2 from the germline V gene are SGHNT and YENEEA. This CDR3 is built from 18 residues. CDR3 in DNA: TGTGCCAGCAGCAAACTCCCGGGACAGGGCCCTAGCTCCTACGAGCAGTACTTC. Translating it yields CASSKLPGQGPSSYEQYF.